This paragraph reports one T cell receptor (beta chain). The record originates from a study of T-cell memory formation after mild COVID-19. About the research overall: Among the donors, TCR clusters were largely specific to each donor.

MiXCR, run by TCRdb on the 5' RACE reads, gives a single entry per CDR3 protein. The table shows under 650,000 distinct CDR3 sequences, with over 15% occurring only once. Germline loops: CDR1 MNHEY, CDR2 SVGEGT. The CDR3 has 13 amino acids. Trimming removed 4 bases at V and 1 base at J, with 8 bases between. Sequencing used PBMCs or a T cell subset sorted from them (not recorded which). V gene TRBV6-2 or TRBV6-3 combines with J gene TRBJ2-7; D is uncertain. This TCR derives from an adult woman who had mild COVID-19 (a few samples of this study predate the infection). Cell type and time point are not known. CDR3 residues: CASSSQVSYEQYF. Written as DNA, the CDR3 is TGTGCCAGCAGTTCTCAGGTTTCCTACGAGCAGTACTTC.